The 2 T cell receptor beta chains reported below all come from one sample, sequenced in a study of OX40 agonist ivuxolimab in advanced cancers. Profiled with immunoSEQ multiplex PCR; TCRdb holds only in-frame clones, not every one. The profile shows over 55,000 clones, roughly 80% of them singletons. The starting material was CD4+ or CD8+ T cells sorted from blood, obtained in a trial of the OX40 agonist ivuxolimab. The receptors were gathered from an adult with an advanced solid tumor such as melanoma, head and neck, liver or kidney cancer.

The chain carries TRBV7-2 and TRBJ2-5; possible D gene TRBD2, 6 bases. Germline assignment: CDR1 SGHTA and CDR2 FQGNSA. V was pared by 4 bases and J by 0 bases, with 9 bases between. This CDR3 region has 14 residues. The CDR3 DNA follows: TGTGCCAGCAGCTACGGCGGGGACCAAGAGACCCAGTACTTC. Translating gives CASSYGGDQETQYF.

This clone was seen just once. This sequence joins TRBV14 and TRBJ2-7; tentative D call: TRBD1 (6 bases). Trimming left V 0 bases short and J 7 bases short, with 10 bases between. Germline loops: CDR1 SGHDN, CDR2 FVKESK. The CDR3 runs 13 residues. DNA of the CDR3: TGTGCCAGCAGCCAAGACCGGGACACTGAGCAGTACGTC. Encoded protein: CASSQDRDTEQYV.